This record concerns one T cell receptor beta chain sequence. This sample was taken from a study of blood T cell repertoires in COVID-19. Across the whole study: PBMCs, B-cell-depleted T cells, or T cells provided the cDNA or gDNA that made up the material.

Original handling: Estimated nucleated cell counts came from reference gene primer amplification. Profiled with immunoSEQ multiplex PCR; TCRdb holds only in-frame clones, not every one. That table is the source of V, J and clone size, and D and trimming were worked out from the DNA. The sample records 150,000 or so clones, 80% to 90% being singletons. Germline values: CDR1 KGHDR, CDR2 SFDVKD. V was pared by 4 bases and J by 3 bases, with 10 bases between. There are 14 residues in the CDR3. While infection was still active, Seattle patients were enrolled and then followed longitudinally. The chain joins TRBV24-1 to TRBJ2-3; perhaps TRBD2 as D (5 bases). The sequence came from a young man with COVID-19, enrolled during active disease. The sequenced sample was peripheral blood. CDR3 nucleotides: TGTGCCACCAGTGACGGACTGGGGACAGATACGCAGTATTTT. Its protein is CATSDGLGTDTQYF.